The clone carrying this TCR beta chain showed up many times. Its target is unknown. Coverage ceases 3 residues before the CDR3 finishes, and the germline J gene fills in the end. The CDR3 extends over 16 amino acids. In germline, CDR1 is SNHLY, CDR2 FYNNEI. Trimming at V came to 7 bases and at J to 4 bases, leaving 11 bases not matched to a gene. This entry belongs to a study of T cell clonality in common variable immunodeficiency. Study findings and constraints: What drives increased CVID clonality needs T cell subpopulation sequencing. Shared TCRbeta clones were fewer between CVID subjects than controls.

Equal genomic DNA amounts from CVID and control samples were sequenced. The method was immunoSEQ multiplex PCR; TCRdb's version includes in-frame clones alone and lacks a portion of them. The sample was found to contain about 52,000 clones, and every one recurs. The sequence was obtained from a person aged 18 to 75 in good health. Sequenced sample: peripheral blood mononuclear cells. V usage is TRBV2 and J usage is TRBJ2-5, with 11 positions matching TRBD1. CDR3 loop: CASKRDRGSSPETQYF. The part of the CDR3 DNA that was read is TGTGCCAGCAAACGGGACAGGGGGTCCTCCCCAGAGACC. Supplemented by reference TRBV2 and TRBJ2-5, the full variable domain reads EPEVTQTPSHQVTQMGQEVILRCVPISNHLYFYWYRQILGQKVEFLVSFYNNEISEKSEIFDDQFSVERPDGSNFTLKIRSTKLEDSAMYFCASKRDRGSSPETQYFGPGTRLLVL.